This record covers a single T cell receptor beta chain. What it binds is unknown. The germline CDR1 and CDR2 sequences are DFQATT and SNEGSKA (reference sequence). V was cut by 3 bases and J by 1 base, with 9 bases left in between. CDR3 size: 13 residues. The sample belongs to a study of CD8+CD57+ T cells in acquired aplastic anemia. Study-level information: Healthy donor CD4+ samples were sequenced to a depth that averaged approximately 10 million reads.

The study, taken as a whole, reports: Patients and controls were found to share some 30 CD8+ CDR3 sequences.

According to the study, genomic DNA was the template for TCR beta VDJ and CDR3 profiling. TCRdb itself ran the reads through MiXCR, one entry per CDR3 protein. The data contain 33,000 or so distinct CDR3 sequences, about 77% of them singletons. Sequenced: sorted CD4+, CD8+, or CD8+CD57+ T cells (not recorded which) from PBMCs. The chain recombines TRBV20-1 with TRBJ1-1; perhaps TRBD1 as D (5 bases). This TCR was sampled from a human donor in good health, serving as a control. The CDR3 DNA sequence: TGCAGTGCTAGGAGGGACGGGAACACTGAAGCTTTCTTT. Residues: CSARRDGNTEAFF.